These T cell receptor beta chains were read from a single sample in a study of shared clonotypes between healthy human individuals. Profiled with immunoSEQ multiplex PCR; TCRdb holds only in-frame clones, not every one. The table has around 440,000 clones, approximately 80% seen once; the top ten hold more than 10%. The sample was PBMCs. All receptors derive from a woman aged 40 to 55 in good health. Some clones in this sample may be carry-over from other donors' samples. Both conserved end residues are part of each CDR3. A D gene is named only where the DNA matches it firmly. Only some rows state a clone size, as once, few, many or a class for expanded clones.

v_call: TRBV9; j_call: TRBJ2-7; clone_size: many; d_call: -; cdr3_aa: CASSPGLPEQYF; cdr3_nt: TGTGCCAGCAGCCCTGGACTTCCCGAGCAGTACTTC
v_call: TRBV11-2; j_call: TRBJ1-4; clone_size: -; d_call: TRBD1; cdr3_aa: CASSFDRANEKLFF; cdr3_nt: TGTGCCAGCAGCTTCGACAGGGCTAATGAAAAACTGTTTTTT
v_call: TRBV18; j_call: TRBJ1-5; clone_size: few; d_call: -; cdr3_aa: CASSSLDKNQPQHF; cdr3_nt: TGTGCCAGCTCAAGTCTTGACAAGAATCAGCCCCAGCATTTT
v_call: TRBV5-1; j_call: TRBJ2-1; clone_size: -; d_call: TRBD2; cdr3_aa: CASSLTTSGSQDEQFF; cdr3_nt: TGCGCCAGCAGCTTGACGACTAGCGGGAGTCAGGATGAGCAGTTCTTC
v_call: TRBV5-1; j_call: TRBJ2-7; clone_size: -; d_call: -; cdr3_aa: CASSLPGSRSYEQYF; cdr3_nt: TGCGCCAGCAGCTTACCCGGTTCGCGATCCTACGAGCAGTACTTC
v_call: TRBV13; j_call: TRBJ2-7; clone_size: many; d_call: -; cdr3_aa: CANSLGVPSYEQYF; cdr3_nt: TGTGCCAACAGCCTGGGGGTCCCCTCCTACGAGCAGTACTTC
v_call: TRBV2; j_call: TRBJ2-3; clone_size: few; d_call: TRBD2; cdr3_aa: CASSLAGAGTDTQYF; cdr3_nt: TGTGCCAGCAGTCTAGCGGGAGCTGGTACAGATACGCAGTATTTT
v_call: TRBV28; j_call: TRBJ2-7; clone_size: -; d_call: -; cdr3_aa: CASSQPGAGYEQYF; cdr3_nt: TGTGCCAGCAGCCAGCCAGGGGCCGGCTACGAGCAGTACTTC
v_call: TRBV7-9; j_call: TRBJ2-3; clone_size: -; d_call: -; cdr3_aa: CASSLGRTSTDTQYF; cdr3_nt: TGTGCCAGCAGCTTAGGCAGGACTAGCACAGATACGCAGTATTTT
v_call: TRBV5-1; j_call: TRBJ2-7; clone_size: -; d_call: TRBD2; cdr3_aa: CASSLDLAGGPSYEQYF; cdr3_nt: TGCGCCAGCAGCTTGGATTTGGCGGGAGGGCCCTCCTACGAGCAGTACTTC
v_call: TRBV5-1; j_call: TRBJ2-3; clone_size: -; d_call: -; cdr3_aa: CASSLAQADTQYF; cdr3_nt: TGCGCCAGCAGCTTGGCCCAAGCAGATACGCAGTATTTT
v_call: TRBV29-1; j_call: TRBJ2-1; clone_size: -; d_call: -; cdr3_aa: CSVHREYNEQFF; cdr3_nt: TGCAGCGTTCACAGGGAATACAATGAGCAGTTCTTC
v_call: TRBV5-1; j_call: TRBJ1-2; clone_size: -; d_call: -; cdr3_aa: CASSTQPTNYGYTF; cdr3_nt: TGCGCCAGCAGTACACAGCCTACTAACTATGGCTACACCTTC
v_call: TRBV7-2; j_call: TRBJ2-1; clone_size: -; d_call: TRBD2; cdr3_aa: CASSFYSGNEQFF; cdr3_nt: TGTGCCAGCAGCTTCTATAGCGGGAATGAGCAGTTCTTC
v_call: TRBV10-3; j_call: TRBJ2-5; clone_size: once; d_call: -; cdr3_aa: CAISEPPETQYF; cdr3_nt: TGTGCCATCAGTGAGCCCCCTGAGACCCAGTACTTC
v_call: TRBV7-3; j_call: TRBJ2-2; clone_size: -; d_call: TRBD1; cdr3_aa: CASSRTGDTGELFF; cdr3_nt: TGTGCCAGCAGCCGAACAGGGGACACCGGGGAGCTGTTTTTT
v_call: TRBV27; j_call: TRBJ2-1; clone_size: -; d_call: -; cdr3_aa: CASSLWTDLYNEQFF; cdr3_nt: TGTGCCAGCAGTTTATGGACAGACCTCTACAATGAGCAGTTCTTC
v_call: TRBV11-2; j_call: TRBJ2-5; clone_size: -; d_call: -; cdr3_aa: CASSLLDWNEETQYF; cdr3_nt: TGTGCCAGCAGCTTACTGGACTGGAACGAAGAGACCCAGTACTTC
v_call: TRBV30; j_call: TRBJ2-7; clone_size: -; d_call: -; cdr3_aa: CAWSRGLPYEQYF; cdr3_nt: TGTGCCTGGAGTAGGGGCCTCCCCTACGAGCAGTACTTC
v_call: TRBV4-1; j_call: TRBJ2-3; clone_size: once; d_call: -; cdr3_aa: CASSQLTGVIDTQYF; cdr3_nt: TGCGCCAGCAGCCAACTAACGGGAGTAATAGATACGCAGTATTTT
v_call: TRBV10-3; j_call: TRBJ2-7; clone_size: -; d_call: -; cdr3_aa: CAIGQTGSGQYF; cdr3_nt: TGTGCCATCGGACAGACCGGCTCGGGGCAGTACTTC
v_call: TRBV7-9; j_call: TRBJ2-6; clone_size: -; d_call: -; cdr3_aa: CARGGTPGQKSSGANVLTF; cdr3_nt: TGTGCCAGAGGGGGGACACCGGGACAGAAGTCCTCTGGGGCCAACGTCCTGACTTTC
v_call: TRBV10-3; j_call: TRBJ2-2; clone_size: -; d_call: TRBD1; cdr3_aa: CAISESLTGEAGELFF; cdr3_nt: TGTGCCATCAGTGAGTCGCTGACAGGGGAGGCCGGGGAGCTGTTTTTT
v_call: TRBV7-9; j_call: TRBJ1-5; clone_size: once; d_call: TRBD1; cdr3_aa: CASSPSGQGDQPQHF; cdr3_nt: TGTGCCAGCAGCCCGTCGGGACAGGGGGATCAGCCCCAGCATTTT
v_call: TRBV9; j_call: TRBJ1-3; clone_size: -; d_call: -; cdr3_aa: CASSVSGGSGNTIYF; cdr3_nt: TGTGCCAGCAGCGTAAGCGGGGGCTCTGGAAACACCATATATTTT
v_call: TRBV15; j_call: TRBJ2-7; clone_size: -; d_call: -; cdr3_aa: CATSRDELYEQYF; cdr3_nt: TGTGCCACCAGCAGAGATGAACTATACGAGCAGTACTTC